A single sample is the source of the 29 T cell receptor beta chains below, sequenced in a study of shared clonotypes between healthy human individuals. The naive CD8 subset, CD45RO-negative cells positively selected for CCR7, excluded terminally differentiated effector memory CD45RA+ cells. Sequencing used immunoSEQ multiplex PCR; TCRdb keeps in-frame clones, though not all of them. The repertoire has millions of clones, about 95% of them found once; the top ten carry 0.85% to 1.3%. Material: naive CD8+ T cells sorted from blood. The source of these receptors is a man between 18 and 35 years old in good health.

This chain joins TRBV25-1 and TRBJ2-7; 9 bases line up with TRBD2. CDR3 length: 14 residues. Germline CDR1 and CDR2: MGHDK and SYGVNS. J was trimmed by 7 bases and V by 4 bases; bases with no gene match: 8. The CDR3 region is CASSGREGRWEQYF. CDR3 bases: TGTGCCAGCAGTGGGCGGGAGGGCCGTTGGGAGCAGTACTTC.

The chain is built from TRBV27 and TRBJ2-2, with 9 bases lining up with TRBD1. This CDR3 spans 15 amino acids. CDR1 is MNHEY and CDR2 is SMNVEV in the germline V gene (reference sequence). Trimming at V came to 3 bases and at J to 4 bases, leaving 3 bases not matched to a gene. In nucleotides, the CDR3 is TGTGCCAGCAGTTTCGGGACAGGGTTCACCGGGGAGCTGTTTTTT. Amino acids: CASSFGTGFTGELFF.

The gene calls are TRBV5-4 and TRBJ2-3, with 8 bases fitting TRBD2. The CDR3 loop spans 13 amino acids. From germline, CDR1 is SGHNT and CDR2 YYREEE (reference sequence). V trimming: 5 bases; J trimming: 4 bases; junction bases outside the gene matches: 3. Written as DNA, the CDR3 is TGTGCCAGCAGTTTAGCGGGATCAGATACGCAGTATTTT. It encodes CASSLAGSDTQYF.

This rearrangement joins TRBV29-1 to TRBJ2-7; D ambiguous. The germline V gene encodes CDR1 SQVTM and CDR2 ANQGSEA. V lost 6 bases, J lost 2 bases, and 11 bases lay in between. This CDR3 spans 12 amino acids. The CDR3 region is CSVAVQPYEQYF. The DNA of the CDR3 is TGCAGCGTCGCGGTACAACCCTACGAGCAGTACTTC.

The sample holds one count of this clone. The CDR3 reads CASSLGTPTTHEQYF. The CDR3 DNA reads TGTGCCAGCAGCTTAGGGACCCCGACGACCCACGAGCAGTACTTC. The rearrangement uses TRBV7-9 and TRBJ2-7; no clear D. The germline V gene encodes CDR1 SEHNR and CDR2 FQNEAQ (reference sequence). The CDR3 runs to 15 residues. The ends were cut back, 1 base at V and 5 bases at J, with 15 bases in the middle.

With respect to this clone: The same CDR3 also results from other DNA sequences found in this sample. The chain carries TRBV9 and TRBJ2-1; 8 nucleotides agree with TRBD2. This CDR3 comprises 15 residues. Trimming cost V 3 bases and J 0 bases; bases outside gene matches: 2. Germline-derived CDR1 and CDR2 are SGDLS and YYNGEE. The CDR3 loop reads CASSGTSGSYNEQFF. The CDR3 DNA sequence: TGTGCCAGCAGCGGAACTAGCGGCTCCTACAATGAGCAGTTCTTC.

This chain's CDR3 is CASSEVRGNTGELFF. The DNA of the CDR3 is TGTGCCAGCAGTGAAGTAAGGGGGAACACCGGGGAGCTGTTTTTT. The chain combines TRBV6-1 with TRBJ2-2, with D perhaps TRBD1 (5 bases). The CDR3 has 15 amino acids. Germline lookup yields CDR1 MNHNS and CDR2 SASEGT. V gave up 1 base and J gave up 1 base, with 7 bases separating them.

This clone came up once. The chain uses TRBV13 and TRBJ2-2, with 7 bases matching TRBD2. This CDR3 region has 15 residues. The trim removed 4 bases at V and 0 bases at J, leaving 2 bases unmatched. Germline V lookup: CDR1 PRHDT, CDR2 FYEKMQ (reference sequence). The CDR3 DNA follows: TGTGCCAGCAGCTCTAGCGGAGCGAACACCGGGGAGCTGTTTTTT. Protein: CASSSSGANTGELFF.

V gene TRBV30 combines with J gene TRBJ2-2; D is perhaps TRBD2 (5 bases). V shed 3 bases and J shed 3 bases, with 11 bases lying between them. CDR3 size: 14 residues. Germline V lookup: CDR1 GTSNPN, CDR2 SVGIG (reference sequence). The CDR3 loop reads CAWSRAVYTGELFF. Written as DNA, the CDR3 is TGTGCCTGGAGCCGAGCGGTCTACACCGGGGAGCTGTTTTTT.

This chain uses TRBV27 with TRBJ2-7; D gene unclear. CDR1 and CDR2 (germline): MNHEY, SMNVEV (reference sequence). The CDR3 consists of 14 residues. V shed 6 bases and J shed 5 bases, with 17 bases lying between them. Here the CDR3 reads CASSPRVGLHEQYF. CDR3 coding DNA: TGTGCCAGCAGCCCTCGGGTGGGTTTGCACGAGCAGTACTTC.

The gene calls are TRBV6-5 and TRBJ1-1; a weak D match, TRBD1 (6 bases). This CDR3 comprises 14 residues. Germline CDR1 MNHEY, CDR2 SVGAGI. V was clipped by 6 bases and J by 0 bases, with 11 bases between them. The CDR3 reads CASRTDSMNTEAFF. CDR3 nucleotides: TGTGCCAGCAGAACGGACAGCATGAACACTGAAGCTTTCTTT.

This chain joins TRBV9 and TRBJ2-7, with 8 bases lining up with TRBD2. CDR3 length equals 15 residues. Germline CDR1 SGDLS, CDR2 YYNGEE. V was pared by 0 bases and J by 6 bases, with 8 bases of the junction left unmatched. CDR3 in amino acids: CASSVEGLGSSEQYF. In nucleotides, the CDR3 is TGTGCCAGCAGCGTAGAGGGACTAGGAAGTTCCGAGCAGTACTTC.

The J gene is TRBJ2-4, the V gene TRBV7-8, with 7 positions matching TRBD2. The ends lost 1 base at V and 9 bases at J; junction bases unmatched: 6. This CDR3 spans 14 amino acids. The germline gives CDR1 SGHVS, CDR2 FQNEAQ. The CDR3 nucleotides are TGTGCCAGCAGCTTAGAATGGGGGGGAACCATTCAGTACTTC. This codes for CASSLEWGGTIQYF.

This chain joins TRBV19 and TRBJ1-1; D call uncertain. V lost 2 bases and J lost 2, with 12 bases in between. Germline V gives CDR1 LNHDA, CDR2 SQIVND (reference sequence). The CDR3 is 15 amino acids. CDR3 sequence reads: CASSISLMANTEAFF. The CDR3 DNA is TGTGCCAGTAGTATATCCCTGATGGCCAACACTGAAGCTTTCTTT. Full variable domain (remainder filled in from reference TRBV19 and TRBJ1-1): DGGITQSPKYLFRKEGQNVTLSCEQNLNHDAMYWYRQDPGQGLRLIYYSQIVNDFQKGDIAEGYSVSREKKESFPLTVTSAQKNPTAFYLCASSISLMANTEAFFGQGTRLTVV.

CDR3 nucleotides: TGTGCCAGCAGTCGACTAGTAGGATCGGTGAATGAGCAGTTCTTC. Residues: CASSRLVGSVNEQFF. This rearrangement joins TRBV28 to TRBJ2-1; TRBD2 might be the D (6 bases). Trimming removed 5 bases from V and 7 bases from J, with 18 bases in between. The CDR3 covers 15 residues. CDR1 MDHEN and CDR2 SYDVKM come from the germline V gene.

The chain carries TRBV6-5 and TRBJ2-3; D might be TRBD1 (6 bases). Germline V gives CDR1 MNHEY, CDR2 SVGAGI. Trimming stripped 2 bases from V and 4 bases from J, with 10 bases between. CDR3 length equals 14 residues. The CDR3 sequence: CASSYVSGADTQYF. CDR3 nucleotides: TGTGCCAGCAGTTACGTATCAGGGGCAGATACGCAGTATTTT.

This chain links TRBV4-3 with TRBJ1-2; 10 bases match TRBD1. The germline gives CDR1 LGHNA, CDR2 YSLEER. V lost 3 bases to trimming and J lost 4 bases; unmatched junction nucleotides: 11. The CDR3 has 17 amino acids. In nucleotides, the CDR3 is TGCGCCAGCAGCCATGACTTAGGGACAGGGGTTACCTATGGCTACACCTTC. Amino acid sequence: CASSHDLGTGVTYGYTF.

The rearrangement links TRBV7-8 to TRBJ1-4; perhaps TRBD1 as D (5 bases). Deletions cut 0 bases from V and 0 bases from J, with 14 bases between. Germline CDR1 is SGHVS and CDR2 is FQNEAQ. The CDR3 has 18 amino acids. The CDR3 DNA sequence: TGTGCCAGCAGCTTAGCTGTAATAAGACAGCCAACTAATGAAAAACTGTTTTTT. Translation: CASSLAVIRQPTNEKLFF.

V usage is TRBV9 and J usage is TRBJ2-2; TRBD1 might be the D (6 bases). Germline CDR1 is SGDLS and CDR2 is YYNGEE. This CDR3 has 18 amino acids. V was shortened by 1 base and J by 3 bases, with 19 bases between the two germline ends. As DNA, the CDR3 is TGTGCCAGCAGCGTAAAAGGACAGCGTATTCCGGACACCGGGGAGCTGTTTTTT. Its translation: CASSVKGQRIPDTGELFF.

The rearrangement joins TRBV5-6 to TRBJ2-5; D may be TRBD2 (5 bases). Germline V gene lookup returns CDR1 SGHDT and CDR2 YYEEEE. The CDR3 covers 15 residues. With 2 bases removed from V and 2 bases from J, the gap between germline ends came to 13 bases. In nucleotides, the CDR3 is TGTGCCAGCAGCTTTATCATAGCGATGCAAGAGACCCAGTACTTC. Amino acids: CASSFIIAMQETQYF.

V usage is TRBV11-2 and J usage is TRBJ2-7, with D perhaps given as TRBD1 or TRBD2 (5 bases each). V gave up 3 bases and J gave up 4 bases, with 16 bases separating them. CDR3 length equals 15 residues. Germline CDR1 SGHAT, CDR2 FQNNGV. CDR3 protein: CASSLFPGTEYEQYF. For the CDR3, the DNA is TGTGCCAGCAGCTTGTTTCCAGGGACCGAGTACGAGCAGTACTTC.

This chain joins TRBV19 and TRBJ2-4; 7 nucleotides line up with TRBD1. The CDR3 has 17 residues. CDR1 is LNHDA and CDR2 is SQIVND in the germline V gene (reference sequence). V lost 4 bases to trimming and J lost 0 bases; unmatched junction nucleotides: 9. In nucleotides, the CDR3 is TGTGCCAGTAGTACGATCGGACAGGCCCTAGCCAAAAACATTCAGTACTTC. This sequence encodes CASSTIGQALAKNIQYF.

This chain connects TRBV6-6 to TRBJ2-7, with D possibly TRBD1 on 5 matching bases. This CDR3 spans 11 amino acids. The germline V gene encodes CDR1 MNHNY and CDR2 SVGAGI (reference sequence). The CDR3 spells CSYRRPYEQYF. The CDR3 DNA reads TGTTCCTACAGGAGACCCTACGAGCAGTACTTC.

With respect to this clone: Different DNA sequences within this sample yield the same CDR3. The chain joins TRBV4-1 to TRBJ2-7; D not resolved. Germline CDR1 and CDR2: MGHRA and YSYEKL. This CDR3 is 13 amino acids long. V gave up 1 base and J gave up 2 bases, with 6 bases separating them. CDR3 region: CASSQVVAYEQYF. In nucleotides, the CDR3 is TGCGCCAGCAGCCAAGTGGTAGCCTACGAGCAGTACTTC.

The chain combines TRBV10-2 with TRBJ2-7; maybe TRBD2 (6 bases). Germline CDR1 reads WSHSY; CDR2 reads SAAADI. The CDR3 is 12 residues long. V was shortened by 8 bases and J by 3 bases, with 11 bases between the two germline ends. The CDR3 DNA reads TGCGCCAGCGCGACTAGTTACTACGAGCAGTACTTC. Protein sequence: CASATSYYEQYF.

The chain couples TRBV6-5 to TRBJ2-6; no clear D. V lost 6 bases to trimming and J lost 0 bases, with 9 bases between them. Germline V CDR1 and CDR2: MNHEY, SVGAGI. The CDR3 covers 15 residues. As DNA, the CDR3 is TGTGCCAGCAGCCTACAGAGCTCTGGGGCCAACGTCCTGACTTTC. This translates into CASSLQSSGANVLTF.

As concerns this clone: Different DNA sequences within this sample yield the same CDR3. The chain combines TRBV19 with TRBJ2-5; possible D gene TRBD2, 5 bases. V was shortened by 3 bases and J by 4 bases, with 9 bases between the two germline ends. Germline lookup yields CDR1 LNHDA and CDR2 SQIVND (reference sequence). This CDR3 contains 13 residues. CDR3 residues: CASSIDRGETQYF. The CDR3 nucleotides read TGTGCCAGTAGTATCGACCGGGGAGAGACCCAGTACTTC. Drawing the rest from reference TRBV19 and TRBJ2-5, the complete variable domain is DGGITQSPKYLFRKEGQNVTLSCEQNLNHDAMYWYRQDPGQGLRLIYYSQIVNDFQKGDIAEGYSVSREKKESFPLTVTSAQKNPTAFYLCASSIDRGETQYFGPGTRLLVL.

The rearrangement joins TRBV11-2 to TRBJ2-7; unclear D gene. This CDR3 contains 15 residues. Trimming took off 5 bases at V and 5 bases at J, with 19 bases between the two ends. Germline V gene sequence: CDR1 SGHAT, CDR2 FQNNGV. The CDR3 loop reads CASSVRATTYDEQYF. The CDR3 region has the DNA TGTGCCAGCAGCGTCCGGGCTACTACCTACGACGAGCAGTACTTC.

The V gene is TRBV2, the J gene TRBJ2-5; possible D gene TRBD2, 6 bases. V was shortened by 7 bases and J by 4 bases, with 10 bases between the two germline ends. CDR1 and CDR2 (germline): SNHLY, FYNNEI. There are 12 residues in the CDR3. The chain's CDR3 is CASNWGGETQYF. The CDR3 DNA follows: TGTGCCAGCAATTGGGGAGGAGAGACCCAGTACTTC.